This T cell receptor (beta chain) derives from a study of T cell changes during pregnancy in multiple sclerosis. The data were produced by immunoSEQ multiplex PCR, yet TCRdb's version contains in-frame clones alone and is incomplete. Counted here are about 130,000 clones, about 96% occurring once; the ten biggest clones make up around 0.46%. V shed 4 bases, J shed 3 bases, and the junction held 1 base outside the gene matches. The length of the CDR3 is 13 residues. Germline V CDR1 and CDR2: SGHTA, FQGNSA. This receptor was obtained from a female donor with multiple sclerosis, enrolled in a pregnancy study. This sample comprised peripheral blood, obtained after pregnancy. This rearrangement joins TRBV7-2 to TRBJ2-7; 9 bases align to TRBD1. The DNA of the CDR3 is TGTGCCAGCAGCTGGACAGGGGTCTACGAGCAGTACTTC. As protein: CASSWTGVYEQYF. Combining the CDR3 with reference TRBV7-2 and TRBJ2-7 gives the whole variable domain GAGVSQSPSNKVTEKGKDVELRCDPISGHTALYWYRQSLGQGLEFLIYFQGNSAPDKSGLPSDRFSAERTGGSVSTLTIQRTQQEDSAVYLCASSWTGVYEQYFGPGTRLTVT.